The clone carrying this T cell receptor beta chain was detected only a few times. The sample is drawn from a study of blood T cell repertoires in COVID-19. As for the study in general: Samples representing acute and convalescent COVID-19 were sourced from the United States, Italy and Spain. T cells, B-cell-depleted T cells, or PBMCs provided the cDNA or gDNA that served as material.

In the authors' methods: By means of reference gene primer amplification, nucleated cell counts were estimated. The method was immunoSEQ multiplex PCR; TCRdb's version includes in-frame clones alone and lacks a portion of them. Clone size and the V and J calls come from that table; the DNA yielded D and trimming. Seen here are about 130,000 clones, more than 80% observed once, and the top ten hold 4.3%. This sequence was found in a human donor in a cohort sampled during active COVID-19. The sample consisted of peripheral blood.

The CDR3 nucleotides read TGTGCCAGCAGGGACCCGGGACAGCTCTACGAGCAGTACTTC. Its protein is CASRDPGQLYEQYF. The rearrangement uses TRBV6-5 and TRBJ2-7; 7 bases match TRBD1. This CDR3 is 14 amino acids long. The germline V gene has CDR1 MNHEY and CDR2 SVGAGI. With V trimmed by 6 bases and J by 3 bases, 8 bases remained unmatched.